The subject of this entry is one TCR beta chain. What it recognizes is unknown. This record belongs to a study of shared clonotypes between healthy human individuals. General study points: Sharing of clonotypes among donors was expected to vary with sequencing depth.

With V trimmed by 2 bases and J by 2 bases, 7 bases remained unmatched. The CDR3 loop spans 16 amino acids. Germline CDR1 and CDR2: SGHDT and YYEEEE. The run depth of the assay was deep. Several immunoSEQ plates held equal portions of the genomic DNA taken from each subset. Libraries were prepared by immunoSEQ multiplex PCR; TCRdb keeps only in-frame clonotypes and omits some of them. This table holds approximately 1.5 million clones, 98% found once. The sequenced sample was naive CD4+ T cells sorted from blood. Subset defined: CD45RA+ positively selected. This TCR was sampled from a man between 25 and 39 years old in good health. The gene calls are TRBV5-6 and TRBJ2-7; 10 bases agree with TRBD2. The CDR3 region has the DNA TGTGCCAGCAGCTTCCCTAGCGGGAGTCATACCTACGAGCAGTACTTC. This sequence encodes CASSFPSGSHTYEQYF.